The present entry profiles one T cell receptor (beta chain) with its context. This entry comes from a study of blood T cell repertoires in COVID-19. Study summary: Samples taken during acute and convalescent COVID-19 were collected in the United States, Italy and Spain. PBMCs, B-cell-depleted T cells, or T cells provided the cDNA or gDNA that made up the material.

Under the authors' procedure: Amplification from reference gene primers served as the basis for estimated nucleated cell counts. Profiled with immunoSEQ multiplex PCR; TCRdb holds only in-frame clones, not every one. V, J and clone size are taken as reported in that table, and D and trimming were inferred from the DNA itself. Of 200,000 to 250,000 clones listed, about 90% were seen once; the top ten hold approximately 12%. This CDR3 contains 14 residues. Germline loops: CDR1 DFQATT, CDR2 SNEGSKA (reference sequence). Germline trimming cut 3 bases from V and 4 bases from J; bases unmatched to any gene: 6.

The chain links TRBV20-1 to TRBJ2-1, with 7 bases fitting TRBD2. This clonotype was sampled from a woman between 18 and 29 years old who had recovered from COVID-19. Input material: peripheral blood. The CDR3: CSASSLAVYNEQFF. The DNA for the CDR3 is TGCAGTGCTAGTTCCCTAGCGGTTTACAATGAGCAGTTCTTC.